This T cell receptor (beta chain) was recorded in a study of shared clonotypes between healthy human individuals. The germline V gene has CDR1 MNHEY and CDR2 SVGAGI. The CDR3 is 14 residues long. Trimming shortened V by 2 bases and J by 5 bases, and 12 bases separated the two germline ends. Each subset's genomic DNA was shared equally among a number of immunoSEQ plates. Sorted subsets were amplified in replicate PCRs using around 200 ng DNA, around 30,000 T cell genomes. Produced via immunoSEQ multiplex PCR; TCRdb's table is partial and in-frame only. Of about 600,000 clones in the sample, around 97% are singletons; the top ten hold approximately 0.057%.

Input material: naive CD4+ T cells sorted from blood. The subset denotes: CD45RA+ positively selected. The rearrangement links TRBV6-5 to TRBJ1-2; D is ambiguous. The TCR sequence derives from a woman in her twenties or thirties in good health. In DNA form, the CDR3 reads TGTGCCAGCAGTTACCGTGGGTTAGGGTATGGCTACACCTTC. Translation gives CASSYRGLGYGYTF.